The sequence of this T cell receptor beta chain was determined in a study of PD-1 blockade in classical Hodgkin lymphoma. Whole-study context: Nivolumab dosed at 3 mg/kg went to patients intravenously every 2 weeks. General observations from the study: Those starting nivolumab under 1 year post-ASCT were excluded.

The method was immunoSEQ multiplex PCR; TCRdb's version includes in-frame clones alone and lacks a portion of them. The sample holds about 22,000 clones, 72% seen once. In the case of this clone: The antigen is unknown.

Time point described: cycle 4 day 1 (C4D1), after 6 weeks of nivolumab. After autologous stem cell transplantation all patients relapsed, and prior brentuximab vedotin exposure differed between cohorts. The CD4+ T cells used were purified from thawed PBMCs through magnetic negative selection. The patients, who had relapsed/refractory classical Hodgkin lymphoma, achieved best responses of complete response, partial response or progressive disease. The germline V gene encodes CDR1 SEHNR and CDR2 FQNEAQ (reference sequence). V was cut by 5 bases and J by 10 bases, with 5 bases left in between. The CDR3 totals 9 residues.

Sequencing used CD4+ T cells from blood, obtained before the fourth cycle of nivolumab. The chain uses TRBV7-9 and TRBJ1-2, with D possibly matching TRBD1 (5 bases). The source is a human donor with classical Hodgkin lymphoma. This CDR3 reads CASSGTYTF. CDR3 in DNA: TGTGCCAGCAGCGGGACCTACACCTTC.